This is a list of T cell receptor beta chains from one sample in a study of blood T cell repertoires in COVID-19. Sequencing was performed with immunoSEQ multiplex PCR; in TCRdb, only in-frame clones are kept and a portion is missing. The top ten clones hold roughly 15% of a sample with roughly 80,000 clones, roughly nine tenths of them seen once. The specimen sequenced was peripheral blood. The receptors stem from a woman of 80 years or more with active or convalescent COVID-19. Each CDR3 is given with its conserved first and last residue. D genes are given only for firm matches. A clone size is listed for some rows: how often the clone was seen (once, few, many), or a class if it is expanded.

TRBV4-3,13,.,TRBJ1-2,once,TGCGCCAGCAGCCAAGGGGGAGGGACCGGCTACACCTTC,CASSQGGGTGYTF
TRBV5-1,12,.,TRBJ2-5,.,TGCGCCAGCAGCTTGGCCGGGGAGACCCAGTACTTC,CASSLAGETQYF
TRBV5-1,15,TRBD1,TRBJ2-7,.,TGCGCCAGCAGCCAACAGGGGTTAACCACCTACGAGCAGTACTTC,CASSQQGLTTYEQYF
TRBV6-2/TRBV6-3,16,.,TRBJ1-2,.,TGTGCCAGCAGTTACTCGAGCGGGTTGGCGTTCTATGGCTACACCTTC,CASSYSSGLAFYGYTF
TRBV6-5,14,.,TRBJ1-6,.,TGTGCCAGCAGTTACACGGGAGATAATTCACCCCTCCACTTT,CASSYTGDNSPLHF
TRBV5-6,14,.,TRBJ1-4,once,TGTGCCAGCAGCTTGAGACAGACCAATGAAAAACTGTTTTTT,CASSLRQTNEKLFF
TRBV3-1/TRBV3-2,18,.,TRBJ2-1,.,TGTGCCAGCAGCCAAGGGGACTTCCAACCTCAATTCGACAATGAGCAGTTCTTC,CASSQGDFQPQFDNEQFF
TRBV28,16,.,TRBJ1-4,.,TGTGCCAGCAGTTCCCCGACGGCTCCCGGAGGTGAAAAACTGTTTTTT,CASSSPTAPGGEKLFF
TRBV5-5,13,TRBD1,TRBJ1-4,.,TGTGCCAGCAACAGGGGCTTTAATGAAAAACTGTTTTTT,CASNRGFNEKLFF
TRBV27,14,.,TRBJ1-1,.,TGTGCCAGCAGTTTATCATCCGGGATGGGTGAAGCTTTCTTT,CASSLSSGMGEAFF
TRBV19,14,TRBD1,TRBJ2-7,.,TGTGCCAGTAGCACGGACAGGGGACCCTACGAGCAGTACTTC,CASSTDRGPYEQYF
TRBV5-5,15,.,TRBJ1-5,.,TGTGCCAGCAGCTTTAGACAGAATAGCAATCAGCCCCAGCATTTT,CASSFRQNSNQPQHF
TRBV6-5,13,.,TRBJ2-3,.,TGTGCCAGCAGTTACCAGGGCGCAGATACGCAGTATTTT,CASSYQGADTQYF
TRBV4-3,13,.,TRBJ2-7,.,TGCGCCAGCAGCCAAGATCCGAGGTACGAGCAGTACTTC,CASSQDPRYEQYF
TRBV14,13,.,TRBJ2-5,.,TGTGCCAGCAGACAGGGTGCCTATGGGACCCAGTACTTC,CASRQGAYGTQYF
TRBV7-3,14,TRBD2,TRBJ2-3,.,TGTGCCAGCAGCCCCCGGGGGGGCAAAGATACGCAGTATTTT,CASSPRGGKDTQYF
TRBV6-2/TRBV6-3,16,.,TRBJ2-3,.,TGTGCCAGCAGTTACAGACGGGTCAAGGTTACAGATACGCAGTATTTT,CASSYRRVKVTDTQYF
TRBV5-4,15,.,TRBJ2-7,once,TGTGCCAGCAGCTTGGGGGTCGGGGGGCCCTACGAGCAGTACTTC,CASSLGVGGPYEQYF
TRBV3-1/TRBV3-2,14,TRBD1,TRBJ1-1,.,TGTGCCAGCAGCCCCAGACAGGGGGTGTCTGAAGCTTTCTTT,CASSPRQGVSEAFF
TRBV10-3,14,TRBD1,TRBJ1-1,.,TGTGCCATCAGTGAGGGGACAGGGTACACTGAAGCTTTCTTT,CAISEGTGYTEAFF
TRBV7-3,16,TRBD1,TRBJ1-1,.,TGTGCCAGCAGTCTTACTCACGGGACAGGGGGGACTGAAGCTTTCTTT,CASSLTHGTGGTEAFF
TRBV6-2/TRBV6-3,16,TRBD1,TRBJ1-5,.,TGTGCCAGCAGCATCGGGACAGGGGGAATTAATCAGCCCCAGCATTTT,CASSIGTGGINQPQHF
TRBV7-2,18,.,TRBJ2-6,.,TGTGCCAGCAGCGCCCGCGGCAGTGGGGAGGTGGGGGCCAACGTCCTGACTTTC,CASSARGSGEVGANVLTF
TRBV5-8,14,.,TRBJ1-2,.,TGTGCCAGCAGCTTGGGGGCAGGGTACTATGGCTACACCTTC,CASSLGAGYYGYTF
TRBV7-2,16,.,TRBJ2-7,.,TGTGCCAGCAGGTCCCTCCGCCTTGGCGGGAACTACGAGCAGTACTTC,CASRSLRLGGNYEQYF
TRBV6-2/TRBV6-3,20,.,TRBJ2-1,.,TGTGCCAGCAGTTACTCCCCGGGTGGGAGAGGGAGGCATGATTACAATGAGCAGTTCTTC,CASSYSPGGRGRHDYNEQFF
TRBV27,13,.,TRBJ2-5,.,TGTGCCAGCAGTTCTTTGGGGGCAGAGACCCAGTACTTC,CASSSLGAETQYF
TRBV24-1,12,.,TRBJ2-5,.,TGTGCCACCAGTGGGCACCAAGAGACCCAGTACTTC,CATSGHQETQYF
TRBV28,16,TRBD2,TRBJ2-3,.,TGTGCCAGCAGCTCTACTCTAGCGGGGACCACAGATACGCAGTATTTT,CASSSTLAGTTDTQYF
TRBV2,10,.,TRBJ1-1,once,TGTGCCAGCAGTGAAGCCCGAGCTTTCTTT,CASSEARAFF
TRBV9,15,TRBD2,TRBJ2-7,.,TGTGCCAGCAGCGTTTCTAGCGGGGTATACTACGAGCAGTACTTC,CASSVSSGVYYEQYF
TRBV5-8,14,TRBD1,TRBJ2-7,.,TGTGCCAGCAGCCCGGCTAGACAGGGCTACGAGCAGTACTTC,CASSPARQGYEQYF
TRBV10-3,13,.,TRBJ1-2,.,TGTGCCATCAGTGATGCGGGTAACTATGGCTACACCTTC,CAISDAGNYGYTF
TRBV5-1,16,TRBD2,TRBJ2-3,.,TGCGCCAGCAGCCCACCCCTCCGGGGGGGCACAGATACGCAGTATTTT,CASSPPLRGGTDTQYF
TRBV28,15,TRBD2,TRBJ2-1,.,TGTGCCAGCAGTAGGAGCGGGGGGCTTTCCAATGAGCAGTTCTTC,CASSRSGGLSNEQFF
TRBV7-2,15,TRBD1,TRBJ2-7,.,TGTGCCAGCAGCTCGTGGGGACAGAGAAAGAACGAGCAGTACTTC,CASSSWGQRKNEQYF
TRBV30,11,TRBD2,TRBJ2-3,.,TGTGCCTGGACTGGCGGGAGAGGGCAGTATTTT,CAWTGGRGQYF